Presented here are 10 T cell receptor beta chains from one specimen sequenced in a study of shared clonotypes between healthy human individuals. Naive CD8 cells comprised CD45RO-negative, CCR7-positively selected cells, excluding terminally differentiated effector memory CD45RA+ cells. Method: immunoSEQ multiplex PCR; TCRdb's copy keeps in-frame clones and lacks some. The data hold millions of clones, with 93% observed a single time. Sequenced input: naive CD8+ T cells from PBMCs. The receptors come from a young man in good health. Some clones in this sample may be carry-over from other donors' samples.

The chain couples TRBV27 to TRBJ2-1, with a possible D match to TRBD2 (5 bases). The CDR3 has 14 residues. CDR1 is MNHEY, CDR2 SMNVEV, per germline (reference sequence). V shed 7 bases and J shed 9 bases, with 19 bases lying between them. The CDR3 region is CASTKDPAGSEQFF. The CDR3 nucleotides read TGTGCCAGCACCAAAGACCCCGCGGGTAGTGAGCAGTTCTTC.

The chain has TRBV5-1 and TRBJ2-3, with D maybe TRBD2 (5 bases). Trimming shortened V by 3 bases and J by 2 bases, and 16 bases separated the two germline ends. The germline CDR1 and CDR2 sequences are SGHRS and YFSETQ. CDR3 length: 16 amino acids. Written as DNA, the CDR3 is TGCGCCAGCAGCTCTCTGACGGGAACCTCCACAGATACGCAGTATTTT. This encodes CASSSLTGTSTDTQYF.

The chain couples TRBV7-9 to TRBJ1-4; D unresolved. The CDR3 loop spans 15 amino acids. The germline V gene encodes CDR1 SEHNR and CDR2 FQNEAQ (reference sequence). V was pared by 4 bases and J by 0 bases, with 9 bases between. The CDR3 sequence: CASSSPDSTNEKLFF. The CDR3, as DNA: TGTGCCAGCAGCTCGCCTGATTCAACTAATGAAAAACTGTTTTTT.

The chain recombines TRBV7-9 with TRBJ2-5; the D gene could be TRBD1 or TRBD2 (7 bases each). The germline V gene encodes CDR1 SEHNR and CDR2 FQNEAQ (reference sequence). CDR3 length: 14 amino acids. V shed 4 bases and J shed 5 bases, with 14 bases lying between them. CDR3 sequence (DNA): TGTGCCAGCAGCTCGAACAGGGGAGGGGAGACCCAGTACTTC. Translation gives CASSSNRGGETQYF.

The chain uses TRBV11-1 and TRBJ2-1, with 11 bases aligning to TRBD2. The germline CDR1 and CDR2 sequences are SGHAT and FQDESV (reference sequence). This CDR3 has 17 residues. The junction had 10 bases not matched to a gene; V was cut back by 5 bases and J by 4 bases. CDR3 nucleotides: TGTGCCAGCAGCCCCTGGTTAGCGGGAGGGAAATACAATGAGCAGTTCTTC. This gives the protein CASSPWLAGGKYNEQFF.

V and J are TRBV29-1 and TRBJ2-5; D remains unclear. From germline, CDR1 is SQVTM and CDR2 ANQGSEA. The CDR3 length is 12 residues. The CDR3: CSAHLGEETQYF. The CDR3 region has the DNA TGCAGTGCCCACCTTGGAGAAGAGACCCAGTACTTC.

V usage is TRBV15 and J usage is TRBJ2-5, with D possibly being TRBD2 (7 bases). CDR1 LNHNV and CDR2 YYDKDF come from the germline V gene (reference sequence). The CDR3 runs to 16 residues. Trimming shortened V by 5 bases and J by 2 bases, and 18 bases separated the two germline ends. The CDR3 reads CATSRGAGGEQETQYF. The CDR3, as DNA: TGTGCCACCAGCCGGGGGGCAGGCGGGGAGCAAGAGACCCAGTACTTC.

V is TRBV7-9 and J is TRBJ2-2; a possible D gene is TRBD1 (5 bases). Deletions cut 4 bases from V and 1 base from J, with 10 bases between. CDR1 is SEHNR, CDR2 FQNEAQ, per germline (reference sequence). The CDR3 has 15 amino acids. CDR3 nucleotide sequence: TGTGCCAGCAGCTCTAGAGGACAGAACACCGGGGAGCTGTTTTTT. This codes for CASSSRGQNTGELFF.

V gene TRBV27 combines with J gene TRBJ1-5; D is possibly TRBD1 (6 bases). The CDR3 contains 14 residues. The germline V gene has CDR1 MNHEY and CDR2 SMNVEV (reference sequence). V lost 6 bases and J lost 6, with 15 bases in between. CDR3 protein: CASSPLRGGQPQHF. CDR3 nucleotides: TGTGCCAGCAGCCCGCTCAGGGGTGGTCAGCCCCAGCATTTT.

V is TRBV4-1 and J is TRBJ2-2; the match to TRBD1 covers 11 bases. In germline, CDR1 is MGHRA, CDR2 YSYEKL. The CDR3 has 15 amino acids. Trimming cost V 2 bases and J 6 bases; bases outside gene matches: 2. DNA for the CDR3: TGCGCCAGCAGCCAATTGGACAGGGGGCCCGGGGAGCTGTTTTTT. Protein product: CASSQLDRGPGELFF.